This entry lists 10 T cell receptor beta chains sequenced from one sample in a study of T cell repertoires in cytomegalovirus infection. TCRdb reprocessed the reads with MiXCR, giving one entry per CDR3 protein. The sample holds hundreds of thousands of distinct CDR3 sequences, roughly a third seen once. No antigen has been identified for these receptors. The sequenced sample was cultured PBMCs, obtained from culture after CMV antigen stimulation. The receptor set was obtained from a human donor in good health (CMV status not recorded). Some clones in this sample may be carry-over from other donors' samples.

This clonotype was seen a few times. The rearrangement links TRBV12-3 or TRBV12-4 to TRBJ2-7; weak D call: TRBD2 (6 bases). V lost 4 bases to trimming and J lost 5 bases, with 9 bases between them. CDR3 length: 12 amino acids. As DNA, the CDR3 is TGTGCCAGCAGTTCACGGACTAACGAGCAGTACTTC. It codes for CASSSRTNEQYF.

This clonotype showed up many times. The V gene is TRBV7-2, the J gene TRBJ2-7; perhaps TRBD2 as D (6 bases). Trimming cost V 5 bases and J 4 bases, with 18 bases left between them. The germline gives CDR1 SGHTA, CDR2 FQGNSA. This CDR3 comprises 15 residues. CDR3 nucleotide sequence: TGTGCCAGCAGCCCCTATCCTGGACTAACTTACGAGCAGTACTTC. Protein product: CASSPYPGLTYEQYF.

This clonotype was seen only a few times. The rearrangement links TRBV7-8 to TRBJ2-5; D not certain. The CDR3 spans 15 residues. The V gene lost 5 bases and the J gene lost 6 bases, with 19 bases spanning the gap. The germline V gene has CDR1 SGHVS and CDR2 FQNEAQ. DNA of the CDR3: TGTGCCAGCAGCCATAGTAGCACGTTTCGGAAGACCCAGTACTTC. It specifies CASSHSSTFRKTQYF. The variable domain in full, completed from reference TRBV7-8 and TRBJ2-5, reads GAGVSQSPRYKVAKRGQDVALRCDPISGHVSLFWYQQALGQGPEFLTYFQNEAQLDKSGLPSDRFFAERPEGSVSTLKIQRTQQEDSAVYLCASSHSSTFRKTQYFGPGTRLLVL.

This clonotype occurred many times. V is TRBV7-2 and J is TRBJ1-4; D call uncertain. The CDR3 loop spans 15 amino acids. The V end was cut by 5 bases, the J end by 8 bases, with 18 bases between. Looked up from germline, CDR1 is SGHTA and CDR2 is FQGNSA. Written as DNA, the CDR3 is TGTGCCAGCAGCCCTAGCGGAGCTTTGATCGAAAAACTGTTTTTT. Translated: CASSPSGALIEKLFF.

The sample holds a few counts of this clonotype. The chain joins TRBV7-6 to TRBJ1-5; D may be TRBD1 (6 bases). Trimming took off 5 bases at V and 0 bases at J, with 17 bases between the two ends. This CDR3 contains 17 residues. The germline V gene has CDR1 SGHVS and CDR2 FNYEAQ. CDR3 in DNA: TGTGCCAGCAGCCCCGGACAGATTCTTTATAGCAATCAGCCCCAGCATTTT. This translates into CASSPGQILYSNQPQHF. The full variable domain, completed using reference TRBV7-6 and TRBJ1-5, is GAGVSQSPRYKVTKRGQDVALRCDPISGHVSLYWYRQALGQGPEFLTYFNYEAQQDKSGLPNDRFSAERPEGSISTLTIQRTEQRDSAMYRCASSPGQILYSNQPQHFGDGTRLSIL.

This clonotype has more than one count but fewer than ten. V and J are TRBV7-8 and TRBJ1-2; D perhaps matches TRBD1 (5 bases). CDR1 SGHVS and CDR2 FQNEAQ come from the germline V gene. The CDR3 spans 16 residues. The germline V and J ends were trimmed by 2 bases and 8 bases, with 21 bases remaining between them. The CDR3 sequence: CASSLPRLTGGRGYTF. The CDR3 region has the DNA TGTGCCAGCAGCTTACCACGTCTTACGGGGGGAAGAGGCTACACCTTC.

The chain links TRBV12-3 or TRBV12-4 to TRBJ2-3; D unclear. V was clipped by 7 bases and J by 2 bases, with 10 bases between them. This CDR3 comprises 13 residues. CDR3 DNA sequence: TGTGCCAGCACCCTCGGGTACACAGATACGCAGTATTTT. Translation gives CASTLGYTDTQYF.

The chain joins TRBV19 to TRBJ2-6; possible D gene TRBD1, 6 bases. Germline CDR1 is LNHDA and CDR2 is SQIVND (reference sequence). The CDR3 has 18 amino acids. V lost 5 bases and J 2 bases, leaving 19 bases between the germline ends. The CDR3 DNA reads as TGTGCCAGTAGTCACTCGATCCTCAGGGGAACTGGGGCCAACGTCCTGACTTTC. It specifies CASSHSILRGTGANVLTF. Variable domain in full (rest from reference TRBV19 and TRBJ2-6): DGGITQSPKYLFRKEGQNVTLSCEQNLNHDAMYWYRQDPGQGLRLIYYSQIVNDFQKGDIAEGYSVSREKKESFPLTVTSAQKNPTAFYLCASSHSILRGTGANVLTFGAGSRLTVL.

J is TRBJ2-2 and V is TRBV7-2; 7 bases align to TRBD2. The CDR3 loop spans 14 amino acids. The V gene end was trimmed by 6 bases and the J gene end by 4 bases; junction bases not matched to a gene: 5. Germline lookup yields CDR1 SGHTA and CDR2 FQGNSA. DNA for the CDR3: TGTGCCAGCAGGTTCGGGGGGAGCACCGGGGAGCTGTTTTTT. Amino acid sequence: CASRFGGSTGELFF.

The genes are TRBV29-1 and TRBJ1-2; D is undetermined. The CDR3 has 11 residues. CDR1 and CDR2 from the germline V gene are SQVTM and ANQGSEA. With 4 bases removed from V and 0 bases from J, the gap between germline ends came to 3 bases. The CDR3 DNA reads as TGCAGCGTTGCAGCTAACTATGGCTACACCTTC. Translating it yields CSVAANYGYTF.